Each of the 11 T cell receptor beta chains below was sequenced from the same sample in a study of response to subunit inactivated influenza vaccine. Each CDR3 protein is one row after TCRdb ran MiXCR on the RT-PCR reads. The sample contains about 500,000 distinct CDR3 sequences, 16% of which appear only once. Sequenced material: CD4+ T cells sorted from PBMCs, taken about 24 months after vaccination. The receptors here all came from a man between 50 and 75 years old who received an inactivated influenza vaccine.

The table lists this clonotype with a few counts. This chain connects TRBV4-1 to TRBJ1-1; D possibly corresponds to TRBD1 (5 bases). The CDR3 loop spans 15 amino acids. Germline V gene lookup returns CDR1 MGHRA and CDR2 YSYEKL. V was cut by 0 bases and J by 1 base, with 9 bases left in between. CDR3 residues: CASSQDPRGNTEAFF. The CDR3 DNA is TGCGCCAGCAGCCAAGATCCGAGGGGGAACACTGAAGCTTTCTTT.

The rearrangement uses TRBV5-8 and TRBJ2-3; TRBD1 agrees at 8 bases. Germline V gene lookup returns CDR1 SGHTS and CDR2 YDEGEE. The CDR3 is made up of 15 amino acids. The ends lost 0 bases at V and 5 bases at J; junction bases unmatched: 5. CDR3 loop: CASSLGTGLQDTQYF. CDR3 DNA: TGTGCCAGCAGCTTGGGGACAGGGTTACAAGATACGCAGTATTTT.

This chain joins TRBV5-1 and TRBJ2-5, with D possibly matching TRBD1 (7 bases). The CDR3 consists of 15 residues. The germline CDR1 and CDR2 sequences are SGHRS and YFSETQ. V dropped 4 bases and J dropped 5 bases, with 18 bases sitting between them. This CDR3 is CASSRGSGQEETQYF. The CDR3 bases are TGCGCCAGCAGCCGGGGGAGCGGACAGGAGGAGACCCAGTACTTC.

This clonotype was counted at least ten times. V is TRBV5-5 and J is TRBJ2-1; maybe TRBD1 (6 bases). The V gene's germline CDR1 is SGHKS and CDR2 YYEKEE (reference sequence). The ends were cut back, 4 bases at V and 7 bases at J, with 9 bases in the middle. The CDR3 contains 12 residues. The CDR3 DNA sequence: TGTGCCAGCAGCCTGACAGGTAATGAGCAGTTCTTC. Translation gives CASSLTGNEQFF.

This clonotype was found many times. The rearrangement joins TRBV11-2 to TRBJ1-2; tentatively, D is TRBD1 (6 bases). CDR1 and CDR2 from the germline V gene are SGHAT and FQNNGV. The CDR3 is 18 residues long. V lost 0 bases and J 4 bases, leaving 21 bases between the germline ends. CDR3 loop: CASSLDGIGQTGGYGYTF. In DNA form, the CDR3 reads TGTGCCAGCAGCTTAGATGGAATAGGGCAGACAGGTGGCTATGGCTACACCTTC.

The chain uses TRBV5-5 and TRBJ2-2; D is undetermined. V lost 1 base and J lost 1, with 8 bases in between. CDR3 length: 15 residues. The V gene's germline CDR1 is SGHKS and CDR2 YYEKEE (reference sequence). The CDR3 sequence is CASSLLVRNTGELFF. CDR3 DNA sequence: TGTGCCAGCAGCTTGTTGGTTAGGAACACCGGGGAGCTGTTTTTT.

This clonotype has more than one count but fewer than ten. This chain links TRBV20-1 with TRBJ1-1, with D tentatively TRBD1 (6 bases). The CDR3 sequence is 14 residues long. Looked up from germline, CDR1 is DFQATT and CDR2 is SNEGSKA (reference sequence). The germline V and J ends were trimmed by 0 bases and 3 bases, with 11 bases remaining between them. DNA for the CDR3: TGCAGTGCTAGAGACACAGGGCTAGACACTGAAGCTTTCTTT. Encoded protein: CSARDTGLDTEAFF.

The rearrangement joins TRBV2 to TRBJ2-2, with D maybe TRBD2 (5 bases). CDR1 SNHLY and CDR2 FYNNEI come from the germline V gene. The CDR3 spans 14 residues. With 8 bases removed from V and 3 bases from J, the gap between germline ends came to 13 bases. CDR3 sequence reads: CASWRSRDTGELFF. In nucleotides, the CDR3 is TGTGCCAGCTGGAGGTCCCGGGACACCGGGGAGCTGTTTTTT.

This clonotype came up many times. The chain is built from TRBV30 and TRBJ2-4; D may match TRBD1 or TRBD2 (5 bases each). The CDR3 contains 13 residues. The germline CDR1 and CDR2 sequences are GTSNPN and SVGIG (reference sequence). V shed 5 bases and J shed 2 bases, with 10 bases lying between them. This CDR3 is CAWLGRPKNIQYF. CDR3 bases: TGTGCCTGGTTGGGACGGCCCAAAAACATTCAGTACTTC.

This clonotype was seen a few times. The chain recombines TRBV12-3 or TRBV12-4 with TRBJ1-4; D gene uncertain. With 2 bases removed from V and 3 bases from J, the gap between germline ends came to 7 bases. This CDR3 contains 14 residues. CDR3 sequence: CASSLFGANEKLFF. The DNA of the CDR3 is TGTGCCAGCAGTTTATTCGGAGCTAATGAAAAACTGTTTTTT.

CDR3 protein: CASSYRISVDGYTF. The CDR3, as DNA: TGTGCCAGCAGTTACCGTATTTCCGTTGACGGCTACACCTTC. The chain employs TRBV6-5 and TRBJ1-2; D ambiguous. V gave up 2 bases and J gave up 8 bases, with 15 bases separating them. The CDR3 is made up of 14 amino acids. Germline V CDR1 and CDR2: MNHEY, SVGAGI.